One and the same sample provided the 20 T cell receptor beta chains below, sequenced in a study of blood T cell repertoires in COVID-19. Profiled with immunoSEQ multiplex PCR; TCRdb holds only in-frame clones, not every one. The sample holds 300,000 to 400,000 clones, roughly 88% seen once. The material sequenced was PBMCs or T cells enriched from blood (not recorded which). Receptors originate from a woman aged 25 to 39 with acute COVID-19.

V usage is TRBV19 and J usage is TRBJ2-3, with 7 nucleotides matching TRBD2. This CDR3 spans 16 amino acids. V lost 6 bases to trimming and J lost 0 bases; unmatched junction nucleotides: 9. Germline loops: CDR1 LNHDA, CDR2 SQIVND (reference sequence). The CDR3 loop is CASRPGLVTSTDTQYF. The DNA of the CDR3 is TGTGCCAGTAGACCCGGACTAGTGACTAGCACAGATACGCAGTATTTT.

The rearrangement uses TRBV7-3 and TRBJ1-1, with a tentative D call TRBD1 (5 bases). Trimming took off 9 bases at V and 1 base at J, with 12 bases between the two ends. The germline V gene has CDR1 SGHTA and CDR2 FQGTGA. The CDR3 consists of 13 residues. The CDR3 nucleotides are TGTGCCAGTTCAGGGCAGCCGAACACTGAAGCTTTCTTT. It specifies CASSGQPNTEAFF.

This chain uses TRBV6-5 with TRBJ1-1, with TRBD1 as a possible D gene (5 bases). The CDR3 runs 15 residues. Germline V gene data show CDR1 as MNHEY and CDR2 as SVGAGI. The CDR3, as DNA: TGTGCAAGTAACCCTATGAGCGGAGGGGACACTGAAGCTTTCTTT. The encoded protein is CASNPMSGGDTEAFF.

This rearrangement joins TRBV27 to TRBJ1-1, with 11 bases aligning to TRBD1. The V gene end was trimmed by 1 base and the J gene end by 5 bases; junction bases not matched to a gene: 6. The length of the CDR3 is 16 residues. Germline V CDR1 and CDR2: MNHEY, SMNVEV (reference sequence). The CDR3 loop is CASSLWGDRGRTEAFF. The DNA of the CDR3 is TGTGCCAGCAGTTTATGGGGGGACAGGGGGAGGACTGAAGCTTTCTTT.

On this clone: This same CDR3 is encoded by further DNA sequences in the sample. The J gene is TRBJ1-6, the V gene TRBV9, with a tentative D call TRBD1 (5 bases). This CDR3 comprises 14 residues. The germline V and J ends were trimmed by 0 bases and 8 bases, with 9 bases remaining between them. Germline V lookup: CDR1 SGDLS, CDR2 YYNGEE. CDR3 bases: TGTGCCAGCAGCGTAGACCGGGGGGATTCACCCCTCCACTTT. Translating gives CASSVDRGDSPLHF. The entire variable domain, with the rest obtained from reference TRBV9 and TRBJ1-6, is as follows: DSGVTQTPKHLITATGQRVTLRCSPRSGDLSVYWYQQSLDQGLQFLIQYYNGEERAKGNILERFSAQQFPDLHSELNLSSLELGDSALYFCASSVDRGDSPLHFGNGTRLTVT.

The chain uses TRBV5-6 and TRBJ2-7, with a possible D match to TRBD2 (7 bases). With 4 bases removed from V and 5 bases from J, the gap between germline ends came to 13 bases. Germline V gives CDR1 SGHDT, CDR2 YYEEEE. There are 13 residues in the CDR3. CDR3: CASSRTGGHEQYF. CDR3 bases: TGTGCCAGCAGCCGGACGGGGGGCCACGAGCAGTACTTC. The variable domain in full, completed from reference TRBV5-6 and TRBJ2-7, reads DAGVTQSPTHLIKTRGQQVTLRCSPKSGHDTVSWYQQALGQGPQFIFQYYEEEERQRGNFPDRFSGHQFPNYSSELNVNALLLGDSALYLCASSRTGGHEQYFGPGTRLTVT.

The chain employs TRBV30 and TRBJ1-3; D is ambiguous. Trimming took off 5 bases at V and 3 bases at J, with 14 bases between the two ends. The CDR3 totals 14 residues. Germline CDR1 GTSNPN, CDR2 SVGIG (reference sequence). The DNA of the CDR3 is TGTGCCTGGGATCCTGGGTCGGGTGGAAACACCATATATTTT. It specifies CAWDPGSGGNTIYF.

Only one count was recorded for this clone. The rearrangement joins TRBV5-6 to TRBJ2-3, with D possibly being TRBD2 (5 bases). CDR3 length equals 15 residues. Germline CDR1 is SGHDT and CDR2 is YYEEEE. The V gene lost 4 bases and the J gene lost 1 base, with 13 bases spanning the gap. The CDR3 spells CASSPGMEGTDTQYF. CDR3 bases: TGTGCCAGCAGCCCTGGGATGGAGGGCACAGATACGCAGTATTTT.

The chain has TRBV6-1 and TRBJ2-2; the D gene is possibly TRBD2 (6 bases). The length of the CDR3 is 16 residues. Germline CDR1 is MNHNS and CDR2 is SASEGT. Trimming removed 3 bases from V and 4 bases from J, with 15 bases in between. The CDR3 nucleotides read TGTGCCAGCAGTGACCGGGAGACGCTATTCACCGGGGAGCTGTTTTTT. This gives the protein CASSDRETLFTGELFF.

The chain uses TRBV7-2 and TRBJ1-3; D possibly corresponds to TRBD1 (5 bases). The CDR3 covers 15 residues. The V and J ends lost 5 bases and 2 bases respectively, with 13 bases between them. CDR1 and CDR2 (germline): SGHTA, FQGNSA. CDR3: CASSLVRVPGNTIYF. The CDR3 DNA follows: TGTGCCAGCAGCCTGGTCAGGGTTCCTGGAAACACCATATATTTT.

This rearrangement joins TRBV5-1 to TRBJ2-7; D may be TRBD2 (5 bases). Trimming left V 4 bases short and J 6 bases short, with 17 bases between. This CDR3 comprises 14 residues. CDR1 and CDR2 (germline): SGHRS, YFSETQ. CDR3 amino acids: CASSQGHEGGEQYF. The CDR3 bases are TGCGCCAGCAGCCAAGGCCACGAAGGAGGCGAGCAGTACTTC. The full variable domain, rest sourced from reference TRBV5-1 and TRBJ2-7, is KAGVTQTPRYLIKTRGQQVTLSCSPISGHRSVSWYQQTPGQGLQFLFEYFSETQRNKGNFPGRFSGRQFSNSRSEMNVSTLELGDSALYLCASSQGHEGGEQYFGPGTRLTVT.

This chain connects TRBV7-9 to TRBJ2-3; 7 bases line up with TRBD2. Germline CDR1 is SEHNR and CDR2 is FQNEAQ (reference sequence). After removal of 0 bases from V and 1 base from J, the junction contained 4 bases not matched to a gene. The CDR3 spans 16 residues. CDR3 DNA sequence: TGTGCCAGCAGCTTAGCTCGGGGGGTCGGCACAGATACGCAGTATTTT. Encoded protein: CASSLARGVGTDTQYF.

The rearrangement joins TRBV7-9 to TRBJ1-3, with 7 bases lining up with TRBD1. The J segment lost 0 bases and the V segment lost 4 bases, leaving 6 bases of the junction unmatched. Germline V gene sequence: CDR1 SEHNR, CDR2 FQNEAQ (reference sequence). This CDR3 contains 16 residues. The CDR3 is CASSYTGQYSGNTIYF. CDR3 nucleotides: TGTGCCAGCAGCTATACGGGACAGTACTCTGGAAACACCATATATTTT.

V usage is TRBV21-1 and J usage is TRBJ1-5; TRBD1, the table's D call, was not compared with the DNA. TRBV21-1 constitutes a pseudogene. The CDR3 consists of 14 residues. The DNA for the CDR3 is TGTGCCAGCAGGGGACAGGGTAACAATCAGCCCCAGCATTTT. Protein: CASRGQGNNQPQHF.

This chain connects TRBV18 to TRBJ2-7; 10 nucleotides line up with TRBD2. The CDR3 is 15 residues long. The V gene end was trimmed by 3 bases and the J gene end by 2 bases; junction bases not matched to a gene: 4. The germline gives CDR1 KGHSH, CDR2 LQKENI. The CDR3 DNA reads as TGTGCCAGCTCACCCGGGACTAGCGCGGCCTACGAGCAGTACTTC. Its translation is CASSPGTSAAYEQYF.

J is TRBJ2-7 and V is TRBV18; 7 bases fit TRBD1. The V gene's germline CDR1 is KGHSH and CDR2 LQKENI. V dropped 2 bases and J dropped 6; count of bases not matched to a gene: 10. This CDR3 region has 15 residues. The CDR3 DNA reads as TGTGCCAGCTCACCAGGACAGGCGCTCGACTCCGAGCAGTACTTC. As protein: CASSPGQALDSEQYF.

The rearrangement joins TRBV24-1 to TRBJ1-2, with 9 bases fitting TRBD1. CDR1 is KGHDR, CDR2 SFDVKD, per germline. CDR3 length equals 15 residues. Trimming cost V 4 bases and J 8 bases; bases outside gene matches: 10. CDR3 region: CATSEPGTGTLGYTF. The CDR3 DNA is TGTGCCACCAGTGAGCCCGGGACAGGGACTTTGGGCTACACCTTC.

This chain links TRBV10-1 with TRBJ2-7; 8 bases agree with TRBD2. With V trimmed by 10 bases and J by 2 bases, 10 bases remained unmatched. The CDR3 has 14 amino acids. Germline values: CDR1 WNHNN, CDR2 SYGVQD (reference sequence). The CDR3 sequence: CATTPSGPPYEQYF. The DNA of the CDR3 is TGCGCCACCACACCTAGCGGGCCACCCTACGAGCAGTACTTC.

For this clone: Other nucleotide sequences from this sample produce the same CDR3. This chain connects TRBV3-1 (or the pseudogene TRBV3-2) to TRBJ2-2, with 8 bases that match TRBD1. V lost 6 bases to trimming and J lost 3 bases; unmatched junction nucleotides: 6. Germline V CDR1 and CDR2: LGHDT, YNNKEL (reference sequence). The CDR3 covers 15 residues. The CDR3 spells CASSYRQGYTGELFF. The CDR3 DNA reads TGTGCCAGCAGTTATAGACAGGGGTACACCGGGGAGCTGTTTTTT.

This clone has a single count. The genes are TRBV4-1 and TRBJ2-3; TRBD2 agrees at 9 bases. The CDR3 has 19 residues. Germline CDR1 MGHRA, CDR2 YSYEKL. With V trimmed by 1 base and J by 4 bases, 15 bases remained unmatched. In nucleotides, the CDR3 is TGCGCCAGCAGCCAAGCCGGGACTAGCCTTAACGCGGTCGCAGATACGCAGTATTTT. This translates into CASSQAGTSLNAVADTQYF.